The 17 T cell receptor beta chains below were found in one sample sequenced in a study of shared clonotypes between healthy human individuals. Clones were sequenced by immunoSEQ multiplex PCR, and TCRdb holds only the in-frame ones, with some missing. In the table there are some 2,400,000 clones, 90% to 96% of which are singletons. Sequenced: naive CD4+ T cells sorted from blood. Subset indicated: CD45RA+ positively selected. These receptor sequences come from a man between 18 and 35 years old in good health.

The rearrangement links TRBV30 to TRBJ2-3; 8 bases are a match to TRBD2. The CDR3 sequence is 15 residues long. Germline-derived CDR1 and CDR2 are GTSNPN and SVGIG (reference sequence). V shed 3 bases, J shed 0 bases, and the junction held 5 bases outside the gene matches. The CDR3 loop is CAWSNGGGSTDTQYF. The CDR3 region has the DNA TGTGCCTGGAGCAATGGCGGGGGGAGCACAGATACGCAGTATTTT.

The chain carries TRBV10-1 and TRBJ2-7; D is perhaps TRBD1 (5 bases). Germline V gene data show CDR1 as WNHNN and CDR2 as SYGVQD (reference sequence). The germline V and J ends were trimmed by 4 bases and 7 bases, with 14 bases remaining between them. This CDR3 has 13 amino acids. Written as DNA, the CDR3 is TGCGCCAGCAGTGCAATACAGGAATGGGAGCAGTACTTC. This sequence encodes CASSAIQEWEQYF.

CDR3 region: CASSQGRPDGRDEQFF. The CDR3 region has the DNA TGCGCCAGCAGCCAGGGAAGACCAGATGGAAGGGATGAGCAGTTCTTC. The chain has TRBV4-3 and TRBJ2-1; no definite D call. This CDR3 has 16 amino acids. The germline V and J ends were trimmed by 3 bases and 8 bases, with 20 bases remaining between them. Germline V lookup: CDR1 LGHNA, CDR2 YSLEER.

This rearrangement joins TRBV4-1 to TRBJ2-1; 7 bases fit TRBD2. Looked up from germline, CDR1 is MGHRA and CDR2 is YSYEKL. This CDR3 contains 16 residues. V was pared by 1 base and J by 4 bases, with 7 bases of the junction left unmatched. The CDR3 is CASSQAGRGIYNEQFF. CDR3 sequence (DNA): TGCGCCAGCAGCCAAGCCGGGCGGGGGATATACAATGAGCAGTTCTTC.

CDR3 loop: CTSSHRGVNTEAFF. The CDR3 coding sequence is TGCACCAGCAGCCACAGGGGGGTGAACACTGAAGCTTTCTTT. This rearrangement joins TRBV1 to TRBJ1-1; the table assigns TRBD1, which was not confirmed against the DNA. TRBV1 is a documented pseudogene. The CDR3 extends over 14 amino acids.

The chain carries TRBV19 and TRBJ1-5; D possibly corresponds to TRBD1 (6 bases). Germline CDR1 LNHDA, CDR2 SQIVND (reference sequence). V was cut by 5 bases and J by 5 bases, with 16 bases left in between. The CDR3 totals 15 residues. CDR3 coding DNA: TGTGCCAGTAGTCCGGGACAACTTTCTCATCAGCCCCAGCATTTT. Protein sequence: CASSPGQLSHQPQHF.

As for this clone: Distinct nucleotide sequences in the sample also encode this CDR3. The rearrangement uses TRBV30 and TRBJ1-1; D unresolved. Germline lookup yields CDR1 GTSNPN and CDR2 SVGIG (reference sequence). This CDR3 region has 13 residues. The V gene lost 0 bases and the J gene lost 0 bases, with 5 bases spanning the gap. The CDR3 loop is CAWSVGLNTEAFF. In nucleotides, the CDR3 is TGTGCCTGGAGTGTCGGACTGAACACTGAAGCTTTCTTT.

For this clone: This sample also contains other DNA sequences that code for the same CDR3. The chain recombines TRBV18 with TRBJ2-7; D not resolved. V was clipped by 2 bases and J by 2 bases, with 7 bases between them. This CDR3 contains 13 residues. The germline CDR1 and CDR2 sequences are KGHSH and LQKENI. CDR3 amino acids: CASSPTATYEQYF. CDR3 nucleotide sequence: TGTGCCAGCTCACCAACGGCAACCTACGAGCAGTACTTC.

Comment on this clone: This CDR3 is also generated by other DNA sequences in the sample. The rearrangement uses TRBV5-1 and TRBJ2-7; a possible D gene is TRBD1 (6 bases). This CDR3 has 14 residues. Trimming removed 0 bases from V and 3 bases from J, with 10 bases in between. Germline CDR1 and CDR2: SGHRS and YFSETQ. CDR3 bases: TGCGCCAGCAGCTTGGGTCAGGGGAACTACGAGCAGTACTTC. Its protein product is CASSLGQGNYEQYF.

CDR3 bases: TGTGCAAGTCGCTCCGGACGGACTACGAACACCGGGGAGCTGTTTTTT. Its protein product is CASRSGRTTNTGELFF. The chain links TRBV12-2 to TRBJ2-2; the table's D gene call, TRBD2, was not cross checked with the DNA. TRBV12-2 is a recognized pseudogene. The CDR3 sequence is 16 residues long.

Worth noting for this clone: Other DNA sequences in this sample translate to the same CDR3. The CDR3 nucleotides are TGTGCCAGCAGACGGACAGGGGGCTACGAGCAGTACTTC. Translated: CASRRTGGYEQYF. This chain links TRBV6-5 with TRBJ2-7, with 10 bases that match TRBD1. This CDR3 contains 13 residues. Germline assignment: CDR1 MNHEY and CDR2 SVGAGI. The V gene end was trimmed by 6 bases and the J gene end by 3 bases; junction bases not matched to a gene: 2.

The chain carries TRBV5-8 and TRBJ2-5, with 9 bases fitting TRBD2. The CDR3 consists of 16 residues. Germline CDR1 and CDR2: SGHTS and YDEGEE. The ends lost 2 bases at V and 5 bases at J; junction bases unmatched: 10. CDR3 in amino acids: CASSFGGTSNQETQYF. Written as DNA, the CDR3 is TGTGCCAGCAGCTTTGGTGGGACTAGCAATCAGGAGACCCAGTACTTC.

The chain combines TRBV7-2 with TRBJ1-2, with 7 bases that match TRBD1. CDR1 and CDR2 from the germline V gene are SGHTA and FQGNSA. J lost 0 bases, V lost 5 bases, and 6 bases had no gene match. This CDR3 has 15 amino acids. The CDR3 loop reads CASSNDRAANYGYTF. The CDR3 DNA reads as TGTGCCAGCAGCAACGACAGGGCCGCTAACTATGGCTACACCTTC.

CDR3 sequence: CAWSVRLAGDTQYF. DNA of the CDR3: TGTGCCTGGAGTGTACGTCTAGCGGGAGATACGCAGTATTTT. V gene TRBV30 combines with J gene TRBJ2-3, with TRBD2 matching over 8 bases. CDR1 is GTSNPN, CDR2 SVGIG, per germline (reference sequence). The CDR3 loop spans 14 amino acids. Unmatched junction bases numbered 4, after V lost 0 bases and J lost 5 bases.

The chain is built from TRBV28 and TRBJ1-3; D ambiguous. This CDR3 is 13 amino acids long. Trimming took off 3 bases at V and 9 bases at J, with 12 bases between the two ends. Germline CDR1 reads MDHEN; CDR2 reads SYDVKM. The CDR3 coding sequence is TGTGCCAGCAGTTTTAGGACCATCGGCACCATATATTTT. Translated, it gives CASSFRTIGTIYF.

The V gene is TRBV6-6, the J gene TRBJ1-6; 9 nucleotides align to TRBD1. This CDR3 comprises 15 residues. J was trimmed by 18 bases and V by 3 bases; bases with no gene match: 15. The germline CDR1 and CDR2 sequences are MNHNY and SVGAGI (reference sequence). CDR3 protein: CASSYLDRGPYLSHF. CDR3 coding DNA: TGTGCCAGCAGTTATCTGGACAGGGGTCCTTATTTATCCCACTTT.

About this clone itself: Other DNA sequences in the sample encode the same CDR3. The gene calls are TRBV30 and TRBJ1-2, with TRBD1 as a possible D gene (6 bases). The V gene's germline CDR1 is GTSNPN and CDR2 SVGIG (reference sequence). V lost 3 bases and J lost 0, with 8 bases in between. This CDR3 is built from 13 residues. The CDR3 spells CAWRQGANYGYTF. In DNA form, the CDR3 reads TGTGCCTGGAGACAGGGCGCTAACTATGGCTACACCTTC.